Listed below are T cell receptor delta chains from one sample, sequenced in a study of γδ T cells in repeated Plasmodium falciparum infection. TCRdb reanalysed the multiplex PCR reads with CATT. The table records 85,000 to 95,000 delta-chain clones, around 1.4% of them present only once. Sequenced: gamma-delta T cells from blood. The source of these receptors is a pool of human donors (malaria-infected and uninfected, not separated). Each CDR3 is given with its conserved first and last residue. Each record gives: J gene, V gene, CDR3 protein.

>TRDJ1|TRDV1
CALGEPGGIMYTDKLIF
>TRDJ1|TRDV1
CALGELNTLATVLGDFYTDKPIF
>TRDJ1|TRDV1
CALGAPGNLPYMGVYTDKLIF
>TRDJ3|TRDV2
CACDPVGTSTGGPSSWDTRQMFF
>TRDJ1|TRDV3
CASRLRGIRGFYPDKLIF
>TRDJ1|TRDV1
CALVGPRWGIQKADKLIF
>TRDJ1|TRDV1
CALGELVPTMSLYQRYTDKLIF
>TRDJ1|TRDV2
CACDPVERLGDDKLIF
>TRDJ1|TRDV1
CALGERPFPTRLVGDTQKLIF
>TRDJ1|TRDV1
CALGDPLTGYTDKLIF
>TRDJ1|TRDV1
CAPGELAGLLGAKLIF
>TRDJ1|TRDV1
CALGEPRFLRGGSGAGKLIF
>TRDJ1|TRDV1
CALGERNPFSRGIRINPQLIF
>TRDJ1|TRDV1
CALGELEQPSGVVWGISQLIF
>TRDJ1|TRDV1
CALGDPIFPQSWGYTDKLIF
>TRDJ1|TRDV2
CACDVLGVYTDKLIF